This is a list of T cell receptor beta chains from one sample in a study of Ad26.COV2.S vaccination and SARS-CoV-2 variants. The table came from immunoSEQ multiplex PCR; TCRdb's copy has only in-frame clones and leaves some out. The sample yields 410,000 or so clones, 80% to 95% seen once. The specimen was peripheral blood, collected in a trial of Ad26.COV2.S vaccine versus placebo. The receptors stem from a person between 18 and 65 years old who received the Ad26.COV2.S COVID-19 vaccine or a placebo. The CDR3 runs from the conserved cysteine through the conserved F or W. The D gene is left open where the match is weak. Rows give clone size only sometimes, using once, few, many, or a class for an expanded clone.

>TRBV6-5|TRBJ1-4|TRBD1|.
CASSRDRANEKLFF
TGTGCCAGCAGTAGGGACAGAGCTAATGAAAAACTGTTTTTT
>TRBV5-1|TRBJ2-1|.|.
CASSLQPSDGNEQFF
TGCGCCAGCAGCCTCCAGCCCTCCGACGGCAATGAGCAGTTCTTC
>TRBV15|TRBJ1-5|TRBD1|.
CATRQRTGGTGGQPQHF
TGTGCCACCAGGCAGCGGACAGGGGGAACGGGGGGTCAGCCCCAGCATTTT
>TRBV2|TRBJ2-7|.|.
CASSEDLAPSYEQYF
TGTGCCAGCAGTGAAGATTTGGCCCCCTCCTACGAGCAGTACTTC
>TRBV19|TRBJ1-5|.|few
CASSGRYSNQPQHF
TGTGCCAGTAGCGGACGGTATAGCAATCAGCCCCAGCATTTT
>TRBV5-5|TRBJ2-2|.|.
CASSHGSTNTGELFF
TGTGCCAGCAGCCATGGGAGTACGAACACCGGGGAGCTGTTTTTT
>TRBV7-9|TRBJ2-7|.|.
CASTSAWDRSYEQYF
TGTGCCAGCACCTCTGCTTGGGACCGTTCCTACGAGCAGTACTTC
>TRBV30|TRBJ2-7|TRBD2|.
CAWTPSGSSYEQYF
TGTGCCTGGACCCCGAGCGGGAGCTCCTACGAGCAGTACTTC
>TRBV18|TRBJ2-1|TRBD1|.
CASSRPSGQGYNEQFF
TGTGCCAGCTCACGCCCTTCCGGACAGGGATACAATGAGCAGTTCTTC
>TRBV5-6|TRBJ2-1|TRBD2|.
CASSSGLAGGPGEQFF
TGTGCCAGCAGCTCGGGACTAGCGGGAGGGCCGGGTGAGCAGTTCTTC
>TRBV4-1|TRBJ2-7|TRBD2|many
CASSPGTNSYEQYF
TGCGCCAGCAGCCCCGGGACTAACTCCTACGAGCAGTACTTC
>TRBV7-9|TRBJ2-7|.|.
CASSLDPGAYEQYF
TGTGCCAGCAGCTTAGATCCAGGGGCCTACGAGCAGTACTTC
>TRBV7-9|TRBJ2-7|.|few
CASSPRDRYEQYF
TGTGCCAGCAGCCCCCGGGACCGCTACGAGCAGTACTTC
>TRBV6-5|TRBJ2-7|TRBD2|.
CASSSGTSGSFYEQYF
TGTGCCAGCAGTTCCGGGACTAGCGGGAGTTTCTACGAGCAGTACTTC
>TRBV7-9|TRBJ2-7|TRBD2|.
CASSPPGTSDYEQYF
TGTGCCAGCAGCCCCCCCGGGACTAGCGATTACGAGCAGTACTTC
>TRBV27|TRBJ2-1|.|.
CASSLGQYNEQFF
TGTGCCAGCAGTTTAGGGCAGTACAATGAGCAGTTCTTC
>TRBV4-3|TRBJ2-7|.|.
CASSQVFKGAYEQYF
TGCGCCAGCAGCCAAGTCTTTAAAGGGGCCTACGAGCAGTACTTC
>TRBV30|TRBJ1-5|.|.
CAWSVGLSNQPQHF
TGTGCCTGGAGTGTCGGGCTTAGCAATCAGCCCCAGCATTTT
>TRBV19|TRBJ2-3|TRBD2|.
CASSQGLAVSRDTQYF
TGTGCCAGTAGTCAAGGACTAGCGGTTTCACGGGATACGCAGTATTTT
>TRBV19|TRBJ2-1|.|.
CASSIPGTNEQFF
TGTGCCAGTAGTATCCCAGGGACGAATGAGCAGTTCTTC
>TRBV7-2|TRBJ2-1|TRBD2|once
CASSSPPGLANEQFF
TGTGCCAGCAGCTCACCCCCGGGACTAGCCAATGAGCAGTTCTTC
>TRBV18|TRBJ1-2|TRBD1|.
CASSPPTGDGYTF
TGTGCCAGCTCACCACCGACAGGGGACGGCTACACCTTC
>TRBV28|TRBJ2-7|TRBD2|.
CASSLEGEREALYEQYF
TGTGCCAGCAGTTTAGAAGGAGAGCGGGAGGCCCTCTACGAGCAGTACTTC
>TRBV19|TRBJ2-1|.|.
CASSIVPGNEQFF
TGTGCCAGTAGTATAGTGCCAGGCAATGAGCAGTTCTTC
>TRBV7-8|TRBJ1-5|.|.
CASSLEEGQPQHF
TGTGCCAGCAGCTTAGAAGAAGGTCAGCCCCAGCATTTT
>TRBV6-1|TRBJ2-7|TRBD1|.
CASSEVNRGFGEQYF
TGTGCCAGCAGTGAAGTAAACAGGGGATTCGGAGAGCAGTACTTC
>TRBV29-1|TRBJ1-1|TRBD1|.
CSVEEGQGTEAFF
TGCAGCGTTGAAGAAGGACAGGGCACTGAAGCTTTCTTT
>TRBV7-9|TRBJ2-7|.|.
CASSPRDKDFEQYF
TGTGCCAGCAGCCCCCGGGACAAGGACTTCGAGCAGTACTTC
>TRBV12-3/TRBV12-4|TRBJ2-5|.|.
CASSLPKETQYF
TGTGCCAGCAGTTTACCGAAAGAGACCCAGTACTTC
>TRBV7-2|TRBJ1-2|TRBD1|.
CASSRPGGRNYGYTF
TGTGCCAGCAGCAGACCAGGGGGGAGAAACTATGGCTACACCTTC
>TRBV7-9|TRBJ2-7|.|.
CASSLAQGGQASYEQYF
TGTGCCAGCAGCTTAGCCCAAGGGGGGCAAGCCTCCTACGAGCAGTACTTC
>TRBV19|TRBJ1-5|TRBD1|once
CASSIEGSGGRYSNQPQHF
TGTGCCAGTAGTATAGAGGGGTCAGGGGGCCGTTATAGCAATCAGCCCCAGCATTTT
>TRBV5-1|TRBJ1-5|.|.
CASSLIGGSNQPQHF
TGCGCCAGCAGCTTGATCGGGGGAAGCAATCAGCCCCAGCATTTT
>TRBV30|TRBJ2-7|TRBD1|.
CAWSPLGQGAYEQYF
TGTGCCTGGAGTCCTCTAGGACAGGGGGCCTACGAGCAGTACTTC
>TRBV27|TRBJ2-2|.|few
CASTDVAGELFF
TGTGCGTCGACAGATGTCGCCGGGGAGCTGTTTTTT
>TRBV5-3|TRBJ2-7|TRBD1|.
CARTEERGQGSYEQYF
TGTGCCAGAACCGAGGAACGGGGACAGGGATCCTACGAGCAGTACTTC
>TRBV9|TRBJ2-7|.|.
CASSGDNSYEQYF
TGTGCCAGCAGCGGCGACAACTCCTACGAGCAGTACTTC
>TRBV9|TRBJ1-4|.|.
CASSATTGITNEKLFF
TGTGCCAGCAGCGCTACAACAGGGATAACTAATGAAAAACTGTTTTTT
>TRBV27|TRBJ2-1|TRBD2|.
CASSYDMSGSSYNEQFF
TGTGCCAGCAGTTACGACATGAGCGGGAGCTCCTACAATGAGCAGTTCTTC
>TRBV7-6|TRBJ2-2|.|.
CASSLGSRWDYTGELFF
TGTGCCAGCAGCTTAGGTAGTAGGTGGGACTACACCGGGGAGCTGTTTTTT
>TRBV11-3|TRBJ2-2|TRBD2|.
CASSPRLAGVTGELFF
TGTGCCAGCAGCCCCCGGCTAGCGGGGGTCACCGGGGAGCTGTTTTTT
>TRBV13|TRBJ2-3|.|.
CASSQFFSDTQYF
TGTGCCAGCAGCCAGTTTTTCTCAGATACGCAGTATTTT
>TRBV19|TRBJ2-1|.|.
CASSTRPGTSTEQFF
TGTGCCAGTAGTACTCGCCCGGGGACCTCAACTGAGCAGTTCTTC
>TRBV30|TRBJ1-3|.|.
CAWSSRRVTSGNTIYF
TGTGCCTGGAGCTCGCGACGGGTAACCTCTGGAAACACCATATATTTT
>TRBV3-1/TRBV3-2|TRBJ1-5|.|few
CASSQDEKASGQGCNQPQHF
TGTGCCAGCAGCCAAGATGAGAAGGCTTCCGGGCAGGGTTGCAATCAGCCCCAGCATTTT
>TRBV28|TRBJ1-6|TRBD1|.
CASTRTGDLDPLHF
TGTGCCAGCACCAGGACAGGGGACCTTGATCCCCTCCACTTT
>TRBV5-5|TRBJ1-3|.|.
CASSLEAGMGNTIYF
TGTGCCAGCAGCTTGGAGGCAGGGATGGGAAACACCATATATTTT
>TRBV6-5|TRBJ1-1|.|.
CASRKKGRNTEAFF
TGTGCCAGCAGAAAAAAAGGACGGAACACTGAAGCTTTCTTT
>TRBV27|TRBJ2-7|TRBD2|once
CASSGGAGEPYEQYF
TGTGCCAGCAGTGGGGGAGCGGGAGAACCCTACGAGCAGTACTTC
>TRBV6-5|TRBJ1-1|.|.
CASSYSIQGGTEAFF
TGTGCCAGCAGTTACTCGATCCAAGGGGGGACTGAAGCTTTCTTT
>TRBV7-9|TRBJ1-2|TRBD1|.
CASSLAGQGANYGYTF
TGTGCCAGCAGCTTAGCGGGACAGGGCGCTAACTATGGCTACACCTTC
>TRBV7-9|TRBJ2-7|.|.
CASSILEAPMGFYF
TGTGCCAGCAGCATCCTCGAAGCTCCAATGGGCTTTTACTTC
>TRBV7-9|TRBJ2-2|.|.
CASSLTTVNTGELFF
TGTGCCAGCAGCTTAACGACAGTGAACACCGGGGAGCTGTTTTTT
>TRBV27|TRBJ2-1|TRBD2|.
CASSLRLAAYNEQFF
TGTGCCAGCAGTTTGCGTCTAGCGGCATACAATGAGCAGTTCTTC
>TRBV7-9|TRBJ2-3|.|.
CASSDTGFTDTQYF
TGTGCCAGCAGCGATACAGGTTTCACAGATACGCAGTATTTT